These 9 T cell receptor beta chains originate from one sample sequenced in a study of cytomegalovirus exposure and HLA in healthy donors. The primer mix had 60 Vbeta and 13 Jbeta primers. The method was immunoSEQ multiplex PCR; TCRdb's version includes in-frame clones alone and lacks a portion of them. The table records some 170,000 clones, about four fifths of them present only once. Input material: PBMCs. The receptors here all came from a woman aged 45-60 years in good health and CMV-seronegative.

The chain combines TRBV10-2 with TRBJ2-7; 7 bases map to TRBD1. V dropped 3 bases and J dropped 7; count of bases not matched to a gene: 9. Germline values: CDR1 WSHSY, CDR2 SAAADI. This CDR3 has 14 amino acids. As DNA, the CDR3 is TGCGCCAGCAGTGATCAAGGGGGCTTCGGAGAGCAGTACTTC. It codes for CASSDQGGFGEQYF.

The chain has TRBV4-3 and TRBJ1-1; 8 bases align to TRBD1. CDR1 is LGHNA, CDR2 YSLEER, per germline. The CDR3 is made up of 16 amino acids. Germline trimming cut 0 bases from V and 4 bases from J; bases unmatched to any gene: 7. Written as DNA, the CDR3 is TGCGCCAGCAGCCAAGATTCAGGGGGCAGTAGCACTGAAGCTTTCTTT. Its protein product is CASSQDSGGSSTEAFF.

The chain carries TRBV9 and TRBJ2-1, with TRBD2 matching over 8 bases. V lost 1 base, J lost 7 bases, and 4 bases stayed unmatched. Germline lookup yields CDR1 SGDLS and CDR2 YYNGEE. CDR3 length: 14 residues. The CDR3 sequence is CASSVYGGANEQFF. The CDR3 DNA sequence: TGTGCCAGCAGCGTATACGGGGGGGCAAATGAGCAGTTCTTC. The whole variable domain, filled in from reference TRBV9 and TRBJ2-1, reads DSGVTQTPKHLITATGQRVTLRCSPRSGDLSVYWYQQSLDQGLQFLIQYYNGEERAKGNILERFSAQQFPDLHSELNLSSLELGDSALYFCASSVYGGANEQFFGPGTRLTVL.

The sample holds one count of this clone. The J gene is TRBJ1-3, the V gene TRBV5-8; TRBD1 matches 7 bases. Germline V lookup: CDR1 SGHTS, CDR2 YDEGEE. V shed 3 bases and J 4 bases; nucleotides not matched to a gene: 4. The CDR3 has 14 amino acids. The CDR3 DNA reads as TGTGCCAGCAGCTCGACGGGACAGGGAAACACCATATATTTT. Translation gives CASSSTGQGNTIYF. Full variable domain (rest looked up from reference TRBV5-8 and TRBJ1-3): EAGVTQSPTHLIKTRGQQATLRCSPISGHTSVYWYQQALGLGLQFLLWYDEGEERNRGNFPPRFSGRQFPNYSSELNVNALELEDSALYLCASSSTGQGNTIYFGEGSWLTVV.

The DNA for the CDR3 is TGTGCCATCAGTGCGGTGGGTACTAGCGCCCAAGAGACCCAGTACTTC. This gives the protein CAISAVGTSAQETQYF. The chain uses TRBV10-3 and TRBJ2-5; TRBD2 matches at 7 bases. J lost 1 base, V lost 4 bases, and 9 bases had no gene match. Germline CDR1 and CDR2: ENHRY and SYGVKD. This CDR3 spans 16 amino acids.

This chain uses TRBV7-3 with TRBJ2-1; 11 nucleotides match TRBD2. CDR3 length: 14 residues. Germline loops: CDR1 SGHTA, CDR2 FQGTGA. V lost 5 bases and J lost 10; bases outside the gene matches: 7. The CDR3 coding sequence is TGTGCCAGCAGCCCTAGCGGGGGGAATGGCGAGCAGTTCTTC. Encoded protein: CASSPSGGNGEQFF.

V gene TRBV4-1 combines with J gene TRBJ1-3; D call uncertain. Germline V gene data show CDR1 as MGHRA and CDR2 as YSYEKL. Trimming took off 8 bases at V and 4 bases at J, with 12 bases between the two ends. The CDR3 totals 13 residues. The CDR3 here is CASAPEGGNTIYF. The CDR3 DNA reads as TGCGCCAGCGCCCCGGAGGGAGGAAACACCATATATTTT.

The chain joins TRBV18 to TRBJ2-1; 10 bases line up with TRBD1. Germline V gene lookup returns CDR1 KGHSH and CDR2 LQKENI. CDR3 length: 15 amino acids. The trim removed 1 base at V and 6 bases at J, leaving 3 bases unmatched. The CDR3: CASSPQTGGRNEQFF. Written as DNA, the CDR3 is TGTGCCAGCTCACCACAGACAGGGGGCCGCAATGAGCAGTTCTTC. The variable domain in full, with the rest retrieved from reference TRBV18 and TRBJ2-1, is NAGVMQNPRHLVRRRGQEARLRCSPMKGHSHVYWYRQLPEEGLKFMVYLQKENIIDESGMPKERFSAEFPKEGPSILRIQQVVRGDSAAYFCASSPQTGGRNEQFFGPGTRLTVL.

The chain joins TRBV7-9 to TRBJ1-2; perhaps TRBD1 as D (5 bases). Germline V gives CDR1 SEHNR, CDR2 FQNEAQ (reference sequence). The V end was cut by 3 bases, the J end by 1 base, with 12 bases between. The CDR3 runs 15 residues. The CDR3: CASSFPTAINYGYTF. Written as DNA, the CDR3 is TGTGCCAGCAGCTTTCCGACAGCGATTAACTATGGCTACACCTTC. Looking up the rest from reference TRBV7-9 and TRBJ1-2 gives the full variable domain: DTGVSQNPRHKITKRGQNVTFRCDPISEHNRLYWYRQTLGQGPEFLTYFQNEAQLEKSRLLSDRFSAERPKGSFSTLEIQRTEQGDSAMYLCASSFPTAINYGYTFGSGTRLTVV.